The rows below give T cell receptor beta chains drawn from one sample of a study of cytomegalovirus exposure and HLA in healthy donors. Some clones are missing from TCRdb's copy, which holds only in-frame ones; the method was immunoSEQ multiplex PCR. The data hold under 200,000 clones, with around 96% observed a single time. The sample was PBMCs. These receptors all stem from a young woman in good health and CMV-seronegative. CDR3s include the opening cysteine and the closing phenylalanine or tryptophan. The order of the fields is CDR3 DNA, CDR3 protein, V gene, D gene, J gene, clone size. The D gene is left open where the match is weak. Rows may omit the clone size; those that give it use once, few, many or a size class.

CDR3 DNA: TGTGCCAGCAGCGAGGGAGGACAGGTAGTGAACACTGAAGCTTTCTTT
CDR3 protein: CASSEGGQVVNTEAFF
V gene: TRBV9
D gene: TRBD1
J gene: TRBJ1-1
clone size: NA

CDR3 DNA: TGTGCCAGCAGCTTAGCGTCGGACAGGCACAATGAGCAGTTCTTC
CDR3 protein: CASSLASDRHNEQFF
V gene: TRBV7-9
D gene: TRBD1
J gene: TRBJ2-1
clone size: NA

CDR3 DNA: TGTGCCAGCAGCCAGACCGGGGGGAGTGATGAAAAACTGTTTTTT
CDR3 protein: CASSQTGGSDEKLFF
V gene: TRBV25-1
D gene: NA
J gene: TRBJ1-4
clone size: NA

CDR3 DNA: TGTGCCAGCAGGCGGAACCTCAACGAGCAGTACTTC
CDR3 protein: CASRRNLNEQYF
V gene: TRBV6-5
D gene: NA
J gene: TRBJ2-7
clone size: NA

CDR3 DNA: TGTGCCAGCAGTTACGAAACAGGGAACACTGAAGCTTTCTTT
CDR3 protein: CASSYETGNTEAFF
V gene: TRBV6-5
D gene: NA
J gene: TRBJ1-1
clone size: NA

CDR3 DNA: TGTGCCAGCAGCGTAGTTACGACAGGGGGCGGCTACACCTTC
CDR3 protein: CASSVVTTGGGYTF
V gene: TRBV9
D gene: TRBD1
J gene: TRBJ1-2
clone size: NA

CDR3 DNA: TGTGCCAGCAGCTCTACAGGGAGCAATGAAAAACTGTTTTTT
CDR3 protein: CASSSTGSNEKLFF
V gene: TRBV9
D gene: NA
J gene: TRBJ1-4
clone size: once

CDR3 DNA: TGTGCCAGCAGGGACAGCATGAACACTGAAGCTTTCTTT
CDR3 protein: CASRDSMNTEAFF
V gene: TRBV6-4
D gene: NA
J gene: TRBJ1-1
clone size: NA

CDR3 DNA: TGTGCCAGCAGTCCCGGGACAGGGGGGGTTTTGGAAAAACTGTTTTTT
CDR3 protein: CASSPGTGGVLEKLFF
V gene: TRBV2
D gene: TRBD1
J gene: TRBJ1-4
clone size: NA

CDR3 DNA: TGTGCCAGCTCGTCCGGGACAGGTACCTACGAGCAGTACTTC
CDR3 protein: CASSSGTGTYEQYF
V gene: TRBV18
D gene: TRBD1
J gene: TRBJ2-7
clone size: once

CDR3 DNA: TGTGCCAGCAGCACAGGCCCTGGGAATCTCTACGAGCAGTACTTC
CDR3 protein: CASSTGPGNLYEQYF
V gene: TRBV7-3
D gene: NA
J gene: TRBJ2-7
clone size: once

CDR3 DNA: TGTGCCAGCAGCGGCGGGGGGAGCTCCTACGAGCAGTACTTC
CDR3 protein: CASSGGGSSYEQYF
V gene: TRBV5-4
D gene: TRBD2
J gene: TRBJ2-7
clone size: NA

CDR3 DNA: TGTGCCAGCAGTGTTGGCAGCTCCTACAATGAGCAGTTCTTC
CDR3 protein: CASSVGSSYNEQFF
V gene: TRBV2
D gene: NA
J gene: TRBJ2-1
clone size: NA

CDR3 DNA: TGTGCCAGCAGTTACTCGGAGTTTAGAGACTATGGCTACACCTTC
CDR3 protein: CASSYSEFRDYGYTF
V gene: TRBV6-6
D gene: NA
J gene: TRBJ1-2
clone size: NA

CDR3 DNA: TGTGCCAGCAGTAACGGTCCGGCCCAGTACTTC
CDR3 protein: CASSNGPAQYF
V gene: TRBV9
D gene: NA
J gene: TRBJ2-5
clone size: NA

CDR3 DNA: TGTGCCAGCTTGGGTTATGGGGGGAACTATGGCTACACCTTC
CDR3 protein: CASLGYGGNYGYTF
V gene: TRBV5-6
D gene: NA
J gene: TRBJ1-2
clone size: once

CDR3 DNA: TGTGCCAGCAGCTTGAGGCTTACCGGGATCGAAGCTTTCTTT
CDR3 protein: CASSLRLTGIEAFF
V gene: TRBV7-9
D gene: NA
J gene: TRBJ1-1
clone size: NA

CDR3 DNA: TGTGCCAGCTCACTAACCGGTGGGGGTTGGGGGGATCAGCCCCAGCATTTT
CDR3 protein: CASSLTGGGWGDQPQHF
V gene: TRBV18
D gene: NA
J gene: TRBJ1-5
clone size: NA

CDR3 DNA: TGCGCCAGCAGCTTGCGGTTAGCGGGGAACACAGATACGCAGTATTTT
CDR3 protein: CASSLRLAGNTDTQYF
V gene: TRBV5-1
D gene: TRBD2
J gene: TRBJ2-3
clone size: once

CDR3 DNA: TGTGCCAGCTCACTCGGACAGACCAACACTGAAGCTTTCTTT
CDR3 protein: CASSLGQTNTEAFF
V gene: TRBV18
D gene: NA
J gene: TRBJ1-1
clone size: once

CDR3 DNA: TGTGCTAGCAGCTTAACGAGCGGGGGGGCTCTCGAAGAGACCCAGTACTTC
CDR3 protein: CASSLTSGGALEETQYF
V gene: TRBV7-7
D gene: TRBD2
J gene: TRBJ2-5
clone size: NA

CDR3 DNA: TGTGCCAGCAGCGAAGTGGGGCAGCAGTACTTC
CDR3 protein: CASSEVGQQYF
V gene: TRBV7-2
D gene: NA
J gene: TRBJ2-7
clone size: NA

CDR3 DNA: TGTGCCAGCAGCTTCCATAGCAATCAGCCCCAGCATTTT
CDR3 protein: CASSFHSNQPQHF
V gene: TRBV7-2
D gene: NA
J gene: TRBJ1-5
clone size: once

CDR3 DNA: TGTGCCAGCAGTTACTCTGGACAGGAGATTGGAAACACCATATATTTT
CDR3 protein: CASSYSGQEIGNTIYF
V gene: TRBV6-5
D gene: TRBD1
J gene: TRBJ1-3
clone size: once

CDR3 DNA: TGTGCCAGCAGTTACTCGGTAGGGGAGAACACTGAAGCTTTCTTT
CDR3 protein: CASSYSVGENTEAFF
V gene: TRBV6-5
D gene: NA
J gene: TRBJ1-1
clone size: NA

CDR3 DNA: TGTGCCAGTAGTATCTCATCGGGACAGGTGTCCGAGCAGTACTTC
CDR3 protein: CASSISSGQVSEQYF
V gene: TRBV19
D gene: TRBD1
J gene: TRBJ2-7
clone size: NA

CDR3 DNA: TGCAGTGCTATAGATCGGGAGACCCAGTACTTC
CDR3 protein: CSAIDRETQYF
V gene: TRBV20-1
D gene: NA
J gene: TRBJ2-5
clone size: once

CDR3 DNA: TGTGCCTGGAATACTAAGGGACATAAGAACACTGAAGCTTTCTTT
CDR3 protein: CAWNTKGHKNTEAFF
V gene: TRBV30
D gene: NA
J gene: TRBJ1-1
clone size: NA

CDR3 DNA: TGTGCCAGCAGCTATAGAGGACTAGCGGGGGGGCGGAATGAGCAGTTCTTC
CDR3 protein: CASSYRGLAGGRNEQFF
V gene: TRBV7-8
D gene: TRBD2
J gene: TRBJ2-1
clone size: NA

CDR3 DNA: TGTGCTAGCAGCCCGGACAGGGGGCGTCAAGAGACCCAGTACTTC
CDR3 protein: CASSPDRGRQETQYF
V gene: TRBV7-7
D gene: TRBD1
J gene: TRBJ2-5
clone size: NA

CDR3 DNA: TGTGCCAGTAGTCCAAAGGCAGGGTTATACACCGGGGAGCTGTTTTTT
CDR3 protein: CASSPKAGLYTGELFF
V gene: TRBV19
D gene: NA
J gene: TRBJ2-2
clone size: NA

CDR3 DNA: TGTGCCAGTAGTACAGGACAGGGACGATCGGGTCAGCCCCAGCATTTT
CDR3 protein: CASSTGQGRSGQPQHF
V gene: TRBV19
D gene: TRBD1
J gene: TRBJ1-5
clone size: NA

CDR3 DNA: TGTGCCAGCAGCGATATGGTTCCTCGAGCCGATTGCTACACCTTC
CDR3 protein: CASSDMVPRADCYTF
V gene: TRBV9
D gene: NA
J gene: TRBJ1-2
clone size: NA

CDR3 DNA: TGTGCCAGCAGCTTAGTGAAAGGGGGTAGAACTAACTATGGCTACACCTTC
CDR3 protein: CASSLVKGGRTNYGYTF
V gene: TRBV7-9
D gene: NA
J gene: TRBJ1-2
clone size: NA

CDR3 DNA: TGTGCCAGCAGCCCAAGAGGACAGGGGGGCACCGGGGAGCTGTTTTTT
CDR3 protein: CASSPRGQGGTGELFF
V gene: TRBV9
D gene: TRBD1
J gene: TRBJ2-2
clone size: NA

CDR3 DNA: TGTGCCAGCTCGCAGGCGGGACAGGGGATGTCCGAGCAGTACTTC
CDR3 protein: CASSQAGQGMSEQYF
V gene: TRBV18
D gene: TRBD1
J gene: TRBJ2-7
clone size: NA